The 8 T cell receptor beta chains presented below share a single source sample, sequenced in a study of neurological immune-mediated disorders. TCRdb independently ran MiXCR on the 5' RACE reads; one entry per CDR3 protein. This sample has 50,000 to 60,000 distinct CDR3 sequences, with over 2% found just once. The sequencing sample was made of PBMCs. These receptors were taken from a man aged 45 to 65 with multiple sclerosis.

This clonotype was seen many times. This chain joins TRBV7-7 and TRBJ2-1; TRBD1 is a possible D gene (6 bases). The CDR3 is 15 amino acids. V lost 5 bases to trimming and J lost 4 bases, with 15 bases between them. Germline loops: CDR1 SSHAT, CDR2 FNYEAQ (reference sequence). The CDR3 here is CASSPHPDRYNEQFF. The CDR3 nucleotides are TGTGCCAGCAGCCCACACCCGGACAGATACAATGAGCAGTTCTTC.

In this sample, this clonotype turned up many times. The CDR3 region has the DNA TGTGCCAGCAGTTTATCTCAGGGGAGGAAAGCTTTCTTT. The encoded protein is CASSLSQGRKAFF. The chain is built from TRBV12-3 or TRBV12-4 and TRBJ1-1; perhaps TRBD1 as D (6 bases). CDR3 length: 13 amino acids. The V and J ends lost 2 bases and 9 bases respectively, with 13 bases between them.

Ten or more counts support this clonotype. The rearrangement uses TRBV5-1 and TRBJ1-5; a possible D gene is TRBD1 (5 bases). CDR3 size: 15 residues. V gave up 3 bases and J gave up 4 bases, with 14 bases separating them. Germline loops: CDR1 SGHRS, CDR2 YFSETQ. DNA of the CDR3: TGCGCCAGCAGCTGGGGGGTAGCTGGGAATCAGCCCCAGCATTTT. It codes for CASSWGVAGNQPQHF.

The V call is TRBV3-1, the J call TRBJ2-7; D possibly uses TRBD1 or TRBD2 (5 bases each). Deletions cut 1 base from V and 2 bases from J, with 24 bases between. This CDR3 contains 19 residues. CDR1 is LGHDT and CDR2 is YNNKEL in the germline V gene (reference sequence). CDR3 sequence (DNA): TGTGCCAGCAGCCAAGGCTGGGGCTGGTTGGGGACGGAGACCTACGAGCAGTACTTC. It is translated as CASSQGWGWLGTETYEQYF.

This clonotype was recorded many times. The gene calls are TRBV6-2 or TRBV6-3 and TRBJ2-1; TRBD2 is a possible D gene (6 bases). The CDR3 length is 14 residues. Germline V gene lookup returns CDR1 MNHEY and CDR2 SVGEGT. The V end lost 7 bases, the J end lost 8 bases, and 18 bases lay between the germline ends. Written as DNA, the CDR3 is TGTGCCAGCACTAACAGCGGGTTAGGCGATGAGCAGTTCTTC. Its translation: CASTNSGLGDEQFF.

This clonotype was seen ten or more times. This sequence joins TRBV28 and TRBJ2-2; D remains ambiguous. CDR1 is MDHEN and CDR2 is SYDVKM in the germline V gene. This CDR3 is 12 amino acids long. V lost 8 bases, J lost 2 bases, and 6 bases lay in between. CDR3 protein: CASGINTGELFF. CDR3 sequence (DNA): TGTGCCAGCGGGATAAACACCGGGGAGCTGTTTTTT.

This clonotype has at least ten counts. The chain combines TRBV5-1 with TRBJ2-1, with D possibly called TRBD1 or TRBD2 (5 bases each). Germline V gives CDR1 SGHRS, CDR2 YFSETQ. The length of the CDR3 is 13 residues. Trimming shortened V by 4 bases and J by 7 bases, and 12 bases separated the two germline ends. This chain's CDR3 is CASSGGSFNEQFF. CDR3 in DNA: TGCGCCAGCAGCGGGGGTTCTTTTAATGAGCAGTTCTTC.

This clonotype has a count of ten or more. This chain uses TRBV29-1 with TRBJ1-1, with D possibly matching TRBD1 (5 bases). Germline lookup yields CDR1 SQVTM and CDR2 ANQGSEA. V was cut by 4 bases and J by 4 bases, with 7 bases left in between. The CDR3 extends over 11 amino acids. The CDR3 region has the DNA TGCAGCGTTGTGAGGGGCACTGAAGCTTTCTTT. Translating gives CSVVRGTEAFF.